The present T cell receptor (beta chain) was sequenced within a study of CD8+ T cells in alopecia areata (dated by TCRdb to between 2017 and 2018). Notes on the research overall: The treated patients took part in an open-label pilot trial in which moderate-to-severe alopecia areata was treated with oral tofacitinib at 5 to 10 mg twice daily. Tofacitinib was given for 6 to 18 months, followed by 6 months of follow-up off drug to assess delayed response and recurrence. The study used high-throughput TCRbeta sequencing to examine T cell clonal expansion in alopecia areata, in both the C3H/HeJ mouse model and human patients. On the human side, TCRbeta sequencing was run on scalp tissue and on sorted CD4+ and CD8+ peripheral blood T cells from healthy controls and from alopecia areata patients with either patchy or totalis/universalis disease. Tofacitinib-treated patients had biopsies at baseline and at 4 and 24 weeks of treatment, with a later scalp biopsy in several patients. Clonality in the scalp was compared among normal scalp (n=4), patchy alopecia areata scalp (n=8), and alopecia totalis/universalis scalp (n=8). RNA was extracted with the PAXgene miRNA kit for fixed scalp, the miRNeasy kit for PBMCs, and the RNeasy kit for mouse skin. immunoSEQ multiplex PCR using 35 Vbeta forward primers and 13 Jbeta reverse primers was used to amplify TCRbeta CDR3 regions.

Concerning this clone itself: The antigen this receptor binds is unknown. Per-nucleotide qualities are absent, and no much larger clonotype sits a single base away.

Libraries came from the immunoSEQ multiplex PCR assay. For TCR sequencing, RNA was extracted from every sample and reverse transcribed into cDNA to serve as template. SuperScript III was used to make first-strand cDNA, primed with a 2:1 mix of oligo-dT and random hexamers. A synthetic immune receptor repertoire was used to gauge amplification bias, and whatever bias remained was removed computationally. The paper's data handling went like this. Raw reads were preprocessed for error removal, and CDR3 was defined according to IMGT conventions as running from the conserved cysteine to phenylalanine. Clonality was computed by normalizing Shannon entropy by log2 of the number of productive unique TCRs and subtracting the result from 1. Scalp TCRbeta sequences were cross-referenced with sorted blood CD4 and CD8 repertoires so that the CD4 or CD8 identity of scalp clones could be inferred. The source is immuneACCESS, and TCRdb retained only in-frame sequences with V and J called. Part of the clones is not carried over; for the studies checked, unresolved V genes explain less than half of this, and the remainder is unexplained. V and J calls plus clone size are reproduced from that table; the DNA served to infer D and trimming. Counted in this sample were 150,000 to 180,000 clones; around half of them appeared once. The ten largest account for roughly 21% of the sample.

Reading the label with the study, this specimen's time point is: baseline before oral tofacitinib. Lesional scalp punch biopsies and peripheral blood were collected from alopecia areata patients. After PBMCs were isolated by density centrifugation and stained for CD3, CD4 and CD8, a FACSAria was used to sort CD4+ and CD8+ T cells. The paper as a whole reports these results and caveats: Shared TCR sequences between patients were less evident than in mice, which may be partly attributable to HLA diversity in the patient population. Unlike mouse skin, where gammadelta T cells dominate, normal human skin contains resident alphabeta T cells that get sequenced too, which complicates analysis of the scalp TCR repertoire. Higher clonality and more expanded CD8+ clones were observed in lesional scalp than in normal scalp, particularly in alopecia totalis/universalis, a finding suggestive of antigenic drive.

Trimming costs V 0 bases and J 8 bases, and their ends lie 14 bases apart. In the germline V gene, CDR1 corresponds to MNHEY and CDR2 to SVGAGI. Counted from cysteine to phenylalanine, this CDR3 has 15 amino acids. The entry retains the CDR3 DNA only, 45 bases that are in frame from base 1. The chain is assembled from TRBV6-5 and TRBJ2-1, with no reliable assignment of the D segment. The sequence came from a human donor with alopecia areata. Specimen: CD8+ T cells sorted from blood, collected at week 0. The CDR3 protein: CASSYSRTTWDEQFF. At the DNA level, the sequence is TGTGCCAGCAGTTACTCGAGAACCACATGGGATGAGCAGTTCTTC.